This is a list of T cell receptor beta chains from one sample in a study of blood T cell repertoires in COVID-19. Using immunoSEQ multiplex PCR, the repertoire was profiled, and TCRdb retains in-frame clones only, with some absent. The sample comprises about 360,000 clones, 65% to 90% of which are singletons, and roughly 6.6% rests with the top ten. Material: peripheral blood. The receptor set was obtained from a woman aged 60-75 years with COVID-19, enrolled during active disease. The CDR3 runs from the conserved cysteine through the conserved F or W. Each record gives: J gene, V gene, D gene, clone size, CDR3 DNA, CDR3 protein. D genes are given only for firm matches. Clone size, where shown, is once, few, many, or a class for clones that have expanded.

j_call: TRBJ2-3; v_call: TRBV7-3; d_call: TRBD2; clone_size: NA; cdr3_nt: TGTGCCAGCAGTTATAGCGGGGGAATCACAGATACGCAGTATTTT; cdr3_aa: CASSYSGGITDTQYF
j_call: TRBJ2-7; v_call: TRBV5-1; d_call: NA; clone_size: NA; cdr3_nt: TGCGCCAGCAGCTTGGGACAGAAGGCGGACGAGCAGTACTTC; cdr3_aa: CASSLGQKADEQYF
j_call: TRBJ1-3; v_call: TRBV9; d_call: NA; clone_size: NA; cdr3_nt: TGTGCCAGCAGCGTAGAGGAGACTCGGGGTGGAAACACCATATATTTT; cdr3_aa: CASSVEETRGGNTIYF
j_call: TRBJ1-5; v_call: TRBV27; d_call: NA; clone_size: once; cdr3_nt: TGTGCCAGCAGAATAGGGGCAGGGTTGGGGGGGAATCAGCCCCAGCATTTT; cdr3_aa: CASRIGAGLGGNQPQHF
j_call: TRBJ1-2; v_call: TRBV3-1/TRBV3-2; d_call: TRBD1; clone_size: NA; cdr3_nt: TGTGCCAGCAGCCAAGGGACAGGGTATATCTATGGCTACACCTTC; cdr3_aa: CASSQGTGYIYGYTF
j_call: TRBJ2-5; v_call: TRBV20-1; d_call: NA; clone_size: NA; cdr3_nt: TGCAGTGCTAGTCCCCCAGGGGAGACCCAGTACTTC; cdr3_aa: CSASPPGETQYF
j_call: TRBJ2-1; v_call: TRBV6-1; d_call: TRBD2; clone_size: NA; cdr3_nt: TGTGCCAGCAGATCCGGACTAGCTTCTTACAATGAGCAGTTCTTC; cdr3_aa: CASRSGLASYNEQFF
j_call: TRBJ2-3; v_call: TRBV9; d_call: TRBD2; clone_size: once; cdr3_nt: TGTGCCAGCAGCACTAGCGGGGGGGCTCCCGATACGCAGTATTTT; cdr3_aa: CASSTSGGAPDTQYF
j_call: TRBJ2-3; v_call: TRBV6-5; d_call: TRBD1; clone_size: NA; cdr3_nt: TGTGCCAGCAGGAAAGGACAGGCCTACACAGATACGCAGTATTTT; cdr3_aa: CASRKGQAYTDTQYF
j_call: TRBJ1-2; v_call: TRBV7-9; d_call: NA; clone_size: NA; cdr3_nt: TGTGCCAGCAGCTTAGCGGGAGTTACCTATGGCTACACCTTC; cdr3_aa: CASSLAGVTYGYTF
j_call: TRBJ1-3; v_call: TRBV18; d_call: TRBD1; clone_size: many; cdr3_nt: TGTGCCAGCTCAACCGGGACAGGAGGCTCTGGAAACACCATATATTTT; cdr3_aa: CASSTGTGGSGNTIYF
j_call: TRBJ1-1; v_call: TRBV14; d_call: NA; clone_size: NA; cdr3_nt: TGTGCCAGCAGCAGGGGGACTGAAGCTTTCTTT; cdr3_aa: CASSRGTEAFF
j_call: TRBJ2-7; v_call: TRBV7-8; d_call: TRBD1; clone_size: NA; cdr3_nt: TGTGCCAGCAGCTTAGGACAGGGCAGGGCGGACGAGCAGTACTTC; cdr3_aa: CASSLGQGRADEQYF
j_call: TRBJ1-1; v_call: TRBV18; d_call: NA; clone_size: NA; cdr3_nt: TGTGCCAGCTCACCTCTCGAGGGAATCGACACTGAAGCTTTCTTT; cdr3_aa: CASSPLEGIDTEAFF
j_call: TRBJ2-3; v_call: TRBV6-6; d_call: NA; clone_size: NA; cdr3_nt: TGTGCCAGCACCAAACAGGGACTAAGCACAGATACGCAGTATTTT; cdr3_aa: CASTKQGLSTDTQYF
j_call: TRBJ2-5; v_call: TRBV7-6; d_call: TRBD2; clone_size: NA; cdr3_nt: TGTGCCAGCAGCGCAGCGGGGGCCCTGGGAGAGACCCAGTACTTC; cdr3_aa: CASSAAGALGETQYF
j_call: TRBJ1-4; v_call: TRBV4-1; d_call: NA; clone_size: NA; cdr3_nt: TGCGCCAGCAGCGGAGGGGACCCCAAGGTGAAACTGTTTTTT; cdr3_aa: CASSGGDPKVKLFF
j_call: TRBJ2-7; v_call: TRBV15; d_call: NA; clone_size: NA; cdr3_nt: TGTGCCACCAGCGCGGGACTGAGCTCCTACGAGCAGTACTTC; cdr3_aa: CATSAGLSSYEQYF
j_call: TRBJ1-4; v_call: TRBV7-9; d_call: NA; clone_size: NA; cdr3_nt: TGTGCCAGCAGCTTATTAAGGCGGGACGAAAAACTGTTTTTT; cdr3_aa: CASSLLRRDEKLFF
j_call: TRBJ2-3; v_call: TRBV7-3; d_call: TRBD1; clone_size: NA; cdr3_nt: TGTGCCAGCAGTTCGACAGGGGGATTCACAGATACGCAGTATTTT; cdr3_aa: CASSSTGGFTDTQYF
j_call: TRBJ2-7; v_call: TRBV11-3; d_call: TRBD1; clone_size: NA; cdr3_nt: TGTGCCAGCAGTCCCAGGACAGGGTCCACCGAGCAGTACTTC; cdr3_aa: CASSPRTGSTEQYF
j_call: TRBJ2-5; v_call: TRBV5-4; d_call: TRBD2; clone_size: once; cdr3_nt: TGTGCCAGCAGCGACGCCAGAGCGGGGGAAGAGACCCAGTACTTC; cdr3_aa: CASSDARAGEETQYF
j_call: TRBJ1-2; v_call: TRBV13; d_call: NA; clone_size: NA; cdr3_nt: TGTGCCAGCAGCGGCCCGATTGCTAACTATGGCTACACCTTC; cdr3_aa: CASSGPIANYGYTF
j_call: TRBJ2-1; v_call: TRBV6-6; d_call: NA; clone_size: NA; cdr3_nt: TGTGCCAGCAGTTATCAGGGATCCTCCTACAATGAGCAGTTCTTC; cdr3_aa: CASSYQGSSYNEQFF
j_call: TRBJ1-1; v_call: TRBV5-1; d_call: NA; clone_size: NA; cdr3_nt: TGCGCCAGCAGTGGACAGAACACTGAAGCTTTCTTT; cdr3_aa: CASSGQNTEAFF
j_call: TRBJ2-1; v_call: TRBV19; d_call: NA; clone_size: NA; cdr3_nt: TGTGCCAGTACGTTTGACGCGGTCCGGGAGTGGGATGAGCAGTTCTTC; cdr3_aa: CASTFDAVREWDEQFF
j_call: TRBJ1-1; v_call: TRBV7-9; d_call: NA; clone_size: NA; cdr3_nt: TGTGCCAGCAGCCCCAGGGGATATGAAGCTTTCTTT; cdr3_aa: CASSPRGYEAFF
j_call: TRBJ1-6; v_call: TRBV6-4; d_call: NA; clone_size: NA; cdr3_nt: TGTGCCAGCAGTGAGGGCAGGGAGGCTAATTCACCCCTCCACTTT; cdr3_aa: CASSEGREANSPLHF
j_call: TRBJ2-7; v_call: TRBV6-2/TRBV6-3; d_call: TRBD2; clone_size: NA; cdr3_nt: TGTGCCAGCAGTTTCCCGGGACTAGCTGCGTACTTC; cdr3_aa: CASSFPGLAAYF
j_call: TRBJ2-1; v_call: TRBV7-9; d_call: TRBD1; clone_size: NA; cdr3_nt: TGTGCCAGCAGCTTACCGGGACAGGGGGCTCCCAATGAGCAGTTCTTC; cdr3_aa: CASSLPGQGAPNEQFF
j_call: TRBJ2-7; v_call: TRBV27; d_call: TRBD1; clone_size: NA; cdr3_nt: TGTGCCAGCAGGGAACCGGGACAGGGGTTTGTACAGTACTTC; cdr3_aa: CASREPGQGFVQYF
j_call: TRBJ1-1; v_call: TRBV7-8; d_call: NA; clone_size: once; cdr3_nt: TGTGCCAGCAGCTTAGGCTGGGGGGGCACTGAAGCTTTCTTT; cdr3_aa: CASSLGWGGTEAFF
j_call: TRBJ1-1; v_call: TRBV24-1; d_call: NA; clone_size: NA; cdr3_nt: TGTGCCACCAGGGACAGTTTGAACACTGAAGCTTTCTTT; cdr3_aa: CATRDSLNTEAFF
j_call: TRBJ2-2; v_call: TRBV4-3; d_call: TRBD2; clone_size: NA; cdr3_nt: TGCGCCAGCAGCTCGGGGGGGCGGATCGGGGAGCTGTTTTTT; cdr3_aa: CASSSGGRIGELFF
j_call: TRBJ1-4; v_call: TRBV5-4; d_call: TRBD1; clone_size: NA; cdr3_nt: TGTGCCAGCAGCTTGGCAGGGGGAGGTGAAAAACTGTTTTTT; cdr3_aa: CASSLAGGGEKLFF
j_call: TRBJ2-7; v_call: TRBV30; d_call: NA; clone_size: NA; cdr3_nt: TGTGCCTGGGGGCGGGGAAATTACGAGCAGTACTTC; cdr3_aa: CAWGRGNYEQYF
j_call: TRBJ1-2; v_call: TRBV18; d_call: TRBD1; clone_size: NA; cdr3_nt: TGTGCCAGCTCACTAGGGACAGGGAAACCTGGCTACACCTTC; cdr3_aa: CASSLGTGKPGYTF
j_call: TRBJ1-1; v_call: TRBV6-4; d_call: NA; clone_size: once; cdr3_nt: TGTGCCAGCAAGAGAGCTAGAGGCAGGGTGAGAACTGAAGCTTTCTTT; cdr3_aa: CASKRARGRVRTEAFF
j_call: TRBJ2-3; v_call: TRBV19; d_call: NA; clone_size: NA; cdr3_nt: TGTGCCAGTAGTATCGGGGGACCAGATACGCAGTATTTT; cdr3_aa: CASSIGGPDTQYF
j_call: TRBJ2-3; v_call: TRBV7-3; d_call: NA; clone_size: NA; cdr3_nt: TGTGCCAGCAGCTTGGGCGCAGGAACAGATACGCAGTATTTT; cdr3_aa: CASSLGAGTDTQYF
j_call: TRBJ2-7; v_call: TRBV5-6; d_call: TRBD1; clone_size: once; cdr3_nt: TGTGCCAGCAGCTCGGGACAGAGCTCCTACGAGCAGTACTTC; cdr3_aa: CASSSGQSSYEQYF
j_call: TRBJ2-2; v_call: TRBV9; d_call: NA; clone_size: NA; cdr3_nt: TGTGCCAGCAGCGTAGTCCCTGGGCCCACCGGGGAGCTGTTTTTT; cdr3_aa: CASSVVPGPTGELFF
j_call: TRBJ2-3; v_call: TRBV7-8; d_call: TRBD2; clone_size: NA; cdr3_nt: TGTGCCAGCAGCCCCCCATATGGTAGCGGGGGGGCAGATACGCAGTATTTT; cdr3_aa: CASSPPYGSGGADTQYF
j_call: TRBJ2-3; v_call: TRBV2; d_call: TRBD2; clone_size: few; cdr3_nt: TGTGCCAGCAGTGAATGGCGGGGGGAAACAGATACGCAGTATTTT; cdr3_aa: CASSEWRGETDTQYF
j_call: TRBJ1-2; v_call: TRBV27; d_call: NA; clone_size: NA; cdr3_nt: TGTGCCAGCACCCAAGGAGGATACCATGGCTACACCTTC; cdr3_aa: CASTQGGYHGYTF
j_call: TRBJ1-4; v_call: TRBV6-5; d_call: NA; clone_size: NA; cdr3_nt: TGTGCCAGCAGTTACGTAGGGGTCGGCGAAAAACTGTTTTTT; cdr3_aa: CASSYVGVGEKLFF
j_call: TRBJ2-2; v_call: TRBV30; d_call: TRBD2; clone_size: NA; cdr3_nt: TGTGCCTGGAGTGTCCTAGCGGGGTCATACACCGGGGAGCTGTTTTTT; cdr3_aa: CAWSVLAGSYTGELFF
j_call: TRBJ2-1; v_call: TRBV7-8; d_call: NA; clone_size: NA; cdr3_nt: TGTGCCAGCAGGGGCCCCCTTTACAATGAGCAGTTCTTC; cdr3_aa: CASRGPLYNEQFF
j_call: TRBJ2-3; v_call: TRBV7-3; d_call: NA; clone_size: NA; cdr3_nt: TGTGCCAGCAGCCCCACAGGGTCACAGGATACGCAGTATTTT; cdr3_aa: CASSPTGSQDTQYF
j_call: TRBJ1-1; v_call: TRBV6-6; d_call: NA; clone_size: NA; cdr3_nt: TGTGCCAGCGGACGTCTAGATGAGGGACTAGAAGCTTTCTTT; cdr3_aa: CASGRLDEGLEAFF
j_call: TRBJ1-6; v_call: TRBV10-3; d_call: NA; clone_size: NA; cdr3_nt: TGTGCCATCAGTGAGCGACGGTCAGGGCCGAATTCACCCCTCCACTTT; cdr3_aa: CAISERRSGPNSPLHF